Listed below are T cell receptor beta chains from one sample, sequenced in a study of blood T cell repertoires in COVID-19. Libraries were prepared by immunoSEQ multiplex PCR; TCRdb keeps only in-frame clonotypes and omits some of them. Counted here are 100,000 to 120,000 clones, 72% occurring once; the ten biggest clones make up around 7.3%. Specimen: peripheral blood. Every receptor here comes from a woman aged 55-69 years with acute or convalescent COVID-19. Both conserved end residues are part of each CDR3. D genes are given only for firm matches. Part of the rows lack a size; the others show once, few, many or a class for expanded clones.

TRBJ2-3 NA once TRBV5-5 CASSLVVEGEQYF TGTGCCAGCAGCTTGGTGGTGGAGGGAGAGCAGTATTTT
TRBJ1-2 TRBD1 NA TRBV4-1 CASSQVPGQPLGYTF TGCGCCAGCAGCCAAGTTCCGGGACAGCCGCTTGGCTACACCTTC
TRBJ1-2 NA NA TRBV6-5 CASSSSNPPVGYTF TGTGCCAGCAGTTCCTCCAACCCGCCAGTGGGCTACACCTTC
TRBJ1-1 TRBD1 NA TRBV14 CASSLRTGMNTEAFF TGTGCCAGCAGCTTACGGACAGGGATGAACACTGAAGCTTTCTTT
TRBJ1-4 NA NA TRBV25-1 CASSWGRATNEKLFF TGTGCCAGCAGTTGGGGCAGGGCAACTAATGAAAAACTGTTTTTT
TRBJ2-7 TRBD2 NA TRBV5-1 CASSWTLAGNAYEQYF TGCGCCAGCAGCTGGACTCTAGCGGGAAATGCCTACGAGCAGTACTTC
TRBJ2-3 NA NA TRBV3-1/TRBV3-2 CASSQEVGSDTQYF TGTGCCAGCAGCCAAGAGGTCGGGTCAGATACGCAGTATTTT
TRBJ2-2 TRBD1 NA TRBV28 CASRTGGSTGELFF TGTGCCAGCAGGACAGGGGGCTCCACCGGGGAGCTGTTTTTT
TRBJ1-1 TRBD1 many TRBV5-1 CASSLVGGVGNTEAFF TGCGCCAGCAGCTTGGTAGGGGGCGTTGGGAACACTGAAGCTTTCTTT
TRBJ2-3 NA NA TRBV18 CASNTRGADTQYF TGTGCCAGCAACACCAGGGGGGCAGATACGCAGTATTTT
TRBJ1-1 NA NA TRBV7-2 CASSLNPAGTEAFF TGTGCCAGCAGCTTAAACCCGGCGGGCACTGAAGCTTTCTTT
TRBJ1-2 NA few TRBV6-2/TRBV6-3 CASSPEARVNGYTF TGTGCCAGCAGCCCGGAAGCTCGGGTGAATGGCTACACCTTC
TRBJ1-2 NA NA TRBV7-8 CASSLGAGNGYTF TGTGCCAGCAGCTTAGGGGCAGGGAATGGCTACACCTTC
TRBJ1-2 NA NA TRBV6-5 CASSYSSTVTHGYTF TGTGCCAGCAGTTACTCGTCAACAGTAACCCATGGCTACACCTTC
TRBJ2-7 NA once TRBV6-1 CASSDGIAYEQYF TGTGCCAGCAGTGACGGGATCGCCTACGAGCAGTACTTC
TRBJ1-5 NA NA TRBV6-2/TRBV6-3 CASSSQAQPQHF TGTGCCAGCAGTTCACAGGCACAGCCCCAGCATTTT
TRBJ1-5 TRBD1 NA TRBV27 CASSPPDRGQPQHF TGTGCCAGCAGTCCGCCGGACAGGGGGCAGCCCCAGCATTTT
TRBJ1-2 TRBD1 NA TRBV28 CASSVPQGGYGYTF TGTGCCAGCAGTGTCCCACAGGGGGGCTATGGCTACACCTTC
TRBJ2-5 NA few TRBV15 CATSRDRGGGETQYF TGTGCCACCAGCAGAGATAGGGGGGGCGGGGAGACCCAGTACTTC
TRBJ1-1 NA many TRBV6-2/TRBV6-3 CASSTGGQNTEAFF TGTGCCAGCAGTACGGGAGGGCAGAACACTGAAGCTTTCTTT
TRBJ2-2 TRBD1 NA TRBV19 CASSTDRVNTGELFF TGTGCCAGTAGTACAGACAGGGTGAACACCGGGGAGCTGTTTTTT
TRBJ1-2 NA many TRBV24-1 CATSVAGVGYTF TGTGCCACCAGTGTGGCAGGGGTTGGCTACACCTTC
TRBJ2-4 NA NA TRBV4-2 CASSPSRGSLSGDSKNIQYF TGTGCCAGCAGCCCGTCACGGGGGTCGCTTTCCGGGGATAGCAAAAACATTCAGTACTTC
TRBJ1-3 TRBD1 NA TRBV4-2 CASRTTGTGGNTIYF TGTGCCAGCAGAACCACCGGGACAGGGGGAAACACCATATATTTT
TRBJ1-2 NA many TRBV6-5 CASTPGWGTRGYTF TGTGCCAGCACCCCGGGTTGGGGTACTAGGGGCTACACCTTC
TRBJ1-2 TRBD1 NA TRBV28 CASSRGGSNYGYTF TGTGCCAGCAGTCGAGGGGGCTCTAACTATGGCTACACCTTC
TRBJ1-5 NA NA TRBV28 CASGRGNQPQHF TGTGCCAGCGGCAGGGGAAATCAGCCCCAGCATTTT
TRBJ2-1 TRBD1 few TRBV28 CASSTGTGGYNEQFF TGTGCCAGCAGTACCGGGACAGGGGGCTACAATGAGCAGTTCTTC
TRBJ1-1 NA NA TRBV20-1 CSARLGQGAFF TGCAGTGCTAGACTCGGACAAGGAGCTTTCTTT
TRBJ1-6 TRBD1 NA TRBV6-5 CASSYFTGQNSPLHF TGTGCCAGCAGTTACTTTACGGGACAGAATTCACCCCTCCACTTT
TRBJ1-2 NA NA TRBV7-6 CASSLVSQGSNYGYTF TGTGCCAGCAGCTTAGTTTCGCAGGGAAGTAACTATGGCTACACCTTC
TRBJ2-7 NA few TRBV6-5 CASRSNLPYEQYF TGTGCCAGCAGGTCAAACCTACCCTACGAGCAGTACTTC
TRBJ1-1 NA NA TRBV4-2 CASSQDTEGAAFF TGTGCCAGCAGCCAAGATACAGAGGGAGCGGCTTTCTTT
TRBJ1-5 NA NA TRBV7-2 CASSPQGSNQPQHF TGTGCCAGCAGCCCTCAGGGATCCAATCAGCCCCAGCATTTT
TRBJ2-5 NA NA TRBV30 CAWIPRGLVETQYF TGTGCCTGGATCCCCCGAGGGTTGGTGGAGACCCAGTACTTC
TRBJ2-7 NA NA TRBV5-4 CASSLAGGRGPLEQYF TGTGCCAGCAGCTTGGCCGGAGGGCGGGGGCCCCTGGAGCAGTACTTC
TRBJ2-1 TRBD2 NA TRBV4-1 CASSQQHSGGAYEQFF TGCGCCAGCAGCCAACAACATAGCGGGGGGGCCTATGAGCAGTTCTTC
TRBJ2-2 TRBD2 NA TRBV2 CASSEWALAGELFF TGTGCCAGCAGTGAATGGGCACTAGCGGGGGAGCTGTTTTTT
TRBJ1-5 NA NA TRBV5-4 CASSLDQGLNQPQHF TGTGCCAGCAGCTTGGATCAAGGACTAAATCAGCCCCAGCATTTT
TRBJ1-2 NA NA TRBV7-9 CASSLDARVVSYTF TGTGCCAGCAGCTTAGATGCCAGGGTGGTGAGCTACACCTTC
TRBJ1-1 NA NA TRBV19 CASIGQTHGAFF TGTGCCAGTATCGGACAGACTCACGGAGCTTTCTTT
TRBJ1-2 NA NA TRBV5-1 CASSLGGNYGYTF TGCGCCAGCAGCTTGGGAGGGAACTATGGCTACACCTTC
TRBJ2-3 NA NA TRBV29-1 CSVVPMGSGTDTQYF TGCAGCGTTGTCCCCATGGGGAGCGGAACAGATACGCAGTATTTT
TRBJ1-4 NA medium-sized TRBV7-2 CASSLELNEKLFF TGTGCCAGCAGCTTAGAGCTTAATGAAAAACTGTTTTTT
TRBJ1-5 NA NA TRBV4-3 CASSQDWHSNQPQHF TGCGCCAGCAGTCAAGACTGGCATAGCAATCAGCCCCAGCATTTT
TRBJ1-6 NA few TRBV5-6 CASSVTVNSPLHF TGTGCCAGCAGCGTCACAGTGAATTCACCCCTCCACTTT
TRBJ1-5 TRBD1 NA TRBV7-6 CASSVGQGANQPQHF TGTGCCAGCAGCGTAGGACAGGGGGCTAATCAGCCCCAGCATTTT